This TCR beta chain was retrieved from a study of OX40 agonist ivuxolimab in advanced cancers. Study details: Prior anti-PD-1, anti-PD-L1 or anti-CTLA-4 therapy did not bar entry, and less than 50% had some.

The protocol was immunoSEQ multiplex PCR, while the TCRdb copy is restricted to in-frame clones and leaves out a portion. The data contain 80,000 to 95,000 clones, 65% to 90% of them singletons. Study-level findings and limits: The mean number of expanded clones was higher in CD8+ T cells than in CD4+. The study observed clonal expansion of CD4+ and CD8+ blood T cells by week 6 at 0.1 to 3.0 mg/kg.

CDR1 and CDR2 from the germline V gene are SGHRS and YFSETQ. V lost 1 base, J lost 5 bases, and 13 bases lay in between. The CDR3 contains 15 residues. Turning to this clone: Its antigen is unknown.

The J gene is TRBJ1-5, the V gene TRBV5-1, with D perhaps TRBD1 (5 bases). This receptor was identified in an adult with an advanced solid tumor such as melanoma, head and neck, liver or kidney cancer. The sequences come from CD4+ or CD8+ T cells sorted from blood, collected in a trial of the OX40 agonist ivuxolimab. Here the CDR3 DNA reads TGCGCCAGCAGCTTGATGGGAGGAGGGGATCAGCCCCAGCATTTT. This sequence encodes CASSLMGGGDQPQHF. The entire variable domain, with the rest obtained from reference TRBV5-1 and TRBJ1-5, is as follows: KAGVTQTPRYLIKTRGQQVTLSCSPISGHRSVSWYQQTPGQGLQFLFEYFSETQRNKGNFPGRFSGRQFSNSRSEMNVSTLELGDSALYLCASSLMGGGDQPQHFGDGTRLSIL.